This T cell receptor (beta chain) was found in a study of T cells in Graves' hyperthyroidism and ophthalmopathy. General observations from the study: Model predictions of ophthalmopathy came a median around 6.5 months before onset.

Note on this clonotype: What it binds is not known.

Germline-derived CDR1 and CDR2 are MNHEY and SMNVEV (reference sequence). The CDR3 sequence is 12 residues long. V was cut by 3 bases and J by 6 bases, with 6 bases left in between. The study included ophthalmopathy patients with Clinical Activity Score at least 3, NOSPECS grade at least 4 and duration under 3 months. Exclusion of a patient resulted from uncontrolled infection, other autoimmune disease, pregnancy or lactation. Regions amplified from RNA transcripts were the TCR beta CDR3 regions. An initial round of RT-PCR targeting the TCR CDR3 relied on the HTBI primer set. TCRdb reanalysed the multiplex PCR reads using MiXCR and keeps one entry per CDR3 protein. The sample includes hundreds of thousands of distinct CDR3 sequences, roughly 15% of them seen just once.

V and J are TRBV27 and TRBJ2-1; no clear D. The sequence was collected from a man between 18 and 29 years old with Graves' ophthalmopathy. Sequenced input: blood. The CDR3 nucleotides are TGTGCCAGCAGTTTTTTGGGCAATGAGCAGTTCTTC. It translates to CASSFLGNEQFF.